A selection of T cell receptor beta chains follows, all from one sample in a study of technical replicates of blood from a few donors. Some clones are missing from TCRdb's copy, which holds only in-frame ones; the method was immunoSEQ multiplex PCR. This table has approximately 50,000 clones, about 96% appearing once. The sample consisted of T cells isolated from PBMCs. The receptors shown here come from a human donor in good health. Both conserved end residues are part of each CDR3. D genes are given only for firm matches. The size of a clone is reported for some rows only, either as once, few or many, or as a class for expanded clones.

CDR3aa: CSVPESHSYNEQFF
CDR3nt: TGCAGCGTTCCGGAGAGCCACTCCTACAATGAGCAGTTCTTC
d_gene: -
v_gene: TRBV29-1
j_gene: TRBJ2-1
abundance: -

CDR3aa: CASSYPGDLHEAFF
CDR3nt: TGTGCCAGCAGCTATCCAGGGGATCTACATGAAGCTTTCTTT
d_gene: -
v_gene: TRBV7-9
j_gene: TRBJ1-1
abundance: once

CDR3aa: CASSVASGRNEQFF
CDR3nt: TGTGCCAGCAGCGTCGCTAGCGGGAGGAATGAGCAGTTCTTC
d_gene: TRBD2
v_gene: TRBV9
j_gene: TRBJ2-1
abundance: -

CDR3aa: CASTRRGDYGYTF
CDR3nt: TGTGCCAGCACCCGGAGGGGAGACTATGGCTACACCTTC
d_gene: -
v_gene: TRBV6-5
j_gene: TRBJ1-2
abundance: -

CDR3aa: CSVSGQGSQYF
CDR3nt: TGCAGCGTTTCGGGACAGGGATCGCAGTATTTT
d_gene: TRBD1
v_gene: TRBV29-1
j_gene: TRBJ2-3
abundance: once

CDR3aa: CASRLLNEGVNSPLHF
CDR3nt: TGTGCCAGCAGGCTACTTAATGAAGGGGTTAATTCACCCCTCCACTTT
d_gene: -
v_gene: TRBV28
j_gene: TRBJ1-6
abundance: -

CDR3aa: CASSLYGTNQPQHF
CDR3nt: TGTGCCAGCAGTTTATACGGGACTAATCAGCCCCAGCATTTT
d_gene: -
v_gene: TRBV28
j_gene: TRBJ1-5
abundance: -

CDR3aa: CASSFWPLGTEAFF
CDR3nt: TGTGCCAGCAGTTTTTGGCCTCTTGGCACTGAAGCTTTCTTT
d_gene: -
v_gene: TRBV27
j_gene: TRBJ1-1
abundance: -

CDR3aa: CASTLAGGGDTQYF
CDR3nt: TGCGCCAGCACCCTAGCGGGAGGGGGTGATACGCAGTATTTT
d_gene: TRBD2
v_gene: TRBV10-2
j_gene: TRBJ2-3
abundance: once

CDR3aa: CASSLGAYSYNEQFF
CDR3nt: TGTGCCAGCAGCTTAGGGGCGTATTCGTACAATGAGCAGTTCTTC
d_gene: -
v_gene: TRBV11-3
j_gene: TRBJ2-1
abundance: -

CDR3aa: CAWTSGLAKQYF
CDR3nt: TGTGCCTGGACCAGTGGGCTCGCTAAGCAGTACTTC
d_gene: -
v_gene: TRBV30
j_gene: TRBJ2-7
abundance: -

CDR3aa: CAWDNRGLNNEQFF
CDR3nt: TGTGCCTGGGATAACAGGGGGTTAAACAATGAGCAGTTCTTC
d_gene: TRBD1
v_gene: TRBV30
j_gene: TRBJ2-1
abundance: -

CDR3aa: CASSSVAGDSYEQYF
CDR3nt: TGTGCCAGCAGTTCAGTAGCGGGAGACTCCTACGAGCAGTACTTC
d_gene: TRBD2
v_gene: TRBV28
j_gene: TRBJ2-7
abundance: once

CDR3aa: CASSQTGGFYEQYF
CDR3nt: TGTGCCAGCAGTCAGACAGGGGGCTTCTACGAGCAGTACTTC
d_gene: TRBD1
v_gene: TRBV27
j_gene: TRBJ2-7
abundance: -

CDR3aa: CASSVGPGAWETQYF
CDR3nt: TGTGCCAGCAGCGTAGGTCCAGGGGCGTGGGAGACCCAGTACTTC
d_gene: -
v_gene: TRBV9
j_gene: TRBJ2-5
abundance: -

CDR3aa: CASSSDRESNQPQHF
CDR3nt: TGTGCCAGCAGCTCGGACAGGGAGAGCAATCAGCCCCAGCATTTT
d_gene: TRBD1
v_gene: TRBV9
j_gene: TRBJ1-5
abundance: -

CDR3aa: CASAGTGGAQPQHF
CDR3nt: TGTGCCAGCGCCGGGACAGGGGGCGCCCAGCCCCAGCATTTT
d_gene: TRBD1
v_gene: TRBV19
j_gene: TRBJ1-5
abundance: -

CDR3aa: CASSPAGVYYEQYF
CDR3nt: TGTGCCAGCTCACCGGCAGGGGTTTATTACGAGCAGTACTTC
d_gene: -
v_gene: TRBV18
j_gene: TRBJ2-7
abundance: -

CDR3aa: CASSNAPGNIQYF
CDR3nt: TGTGCCAGCAGTAATGCCCCCGGGAACATTCAGTACTTC
d_gene: -
v_gene: TRBV5-8
j_gene: TRBJ2-4
abundance: -

CDR3aa: CASSATSIHNEQFF
CDR3nt: TGTGCCAGCAGTGCGACTAGCATCCACAATGAGCAGTTCTTC
d_gene: TRBD2
v_gene: TRBV6-4
j_gene: TRBJ2-1
abundance: -

CDR3aa: CASSEVSYEQYF
CDR3nt: TGTGCCAGCAGTGAAGTGAGCTACGAGCAGTACTTC
d_gene: -
v_gene: TRBV2
j_gene: TRBJ2-7
abundance: -

CDR3aa: CASSSSYLRSYNEQFF
CDR3nt: TGTGCCAGCAGCTCGTCCTACTTGCGCTCCTACAATGAGCAGTTCTTC
d_gene: -
v_gene: TRBV5-6
j_gene: TRBJ2-1
abundance: -

CDR3aa: CASRRQGYYEQYF
CDR3nt: TGTGCCAGTAGGCGACAGGGGTACTACGAGCAGTACTTC
d_gene: TRBD1
v_gene: TRBV19
j_gene: TRBJ2-7
abundance: -

CDR3aa: CASSLLGGSAGTDTQYF
CDR3nt: TGTGCCAGCAGCTTACTTGGCGGGAGTGCGGGCACAGATACGCAGTATTTT
d_gene: TRBD2
v_gene: TRBV11-2
j_gene: TRBJ2-3
abundance: -

CDR3aa: CASSLVGASDRYEQYF
CDR3nt: TGTGCCAGCAGCTTGGTAGGTGCTAGCGATCGCTACGAGCAGTACTTC
d_gene: -
v_gene: TRBV5-6
j_gene: TRBJ2-7
abundance: -

CDR3aa: CASSLPEGLAGGPSTDTQYF
CDR3nt: TGCGCCAGCAGCCTTCCAGAGGGACTAGCGGGAGGGCCCTCCACAGATACGCAGTATTTT
d_gene: TRBD2
v_gene: TRBV5-1
j_gene: TRBJ2-3
abundance: -

CDR3aa: CASSFGTASNQPQHF
CDR3nt: TGTGCCAGCAGTTTCGGGACAGCGAGCAATCAGCCCCAGCATTTT
d_gene: TRBD1
v_gene: TRBV28
j_gene: TRBJ1-5
abundance: -

CDR3aa: CASSPELDEQFF
CDR3nt: TGTGCCAGCAGCCCCGAATTAGATGAGCAGTTCTTC
d_gene: -
v_gene: TRBV5-5
j_gene: TRBJ2-1
abundance: -

CDR3aa: CASSEAPGMNTEAFF
CDR3nt: TGTGCCAGCAGTGAGGCGCCGGGGATGAACACTGAAGCTTTCTTT
d_gene: -
v_gene: TRBV2
j_gene: TRBJ1-1
abundance: -

CDR3aa: CASSLLTGTATYEQYF
CDR3nt: TGCGCCAGCAGCCTGCTCACCGGGACAGCGACCTACGAGCAGTACTTC
d_gene: TRBD1
v_gene: TRBV5-1
j_gene: TRBJ2-7
abundance: -

CDR3aa: CASSETETVEAFF
CDR3nt: TGTGCCAGCAGCGAGACGGAGACAGTAGAAGCTTTCTTT
d_gene: -
v_gene: TRBV25-1
j_gene: TRBJ1-1
abundance: -

CDR3aa: CASSPLTGAIDQPQHF
CDR3nt: TGTGCCAGCAGTCCCCTGACAGGGGCGATCGATCAGCCCCAGCATTTT
d_gene: TRBD1
v_gene: TRBV6-6
j_gene: TRBJ1-5
abundance: -

CDR3aa: CAIFSPDRSYEQYF
CDR3nt: TGTGCCATCTTCTCCCCGGACAGATCCTACGAGCAGTACTTC
d_gene: -
v_gene: TRBV10-3
j_gene: TRBJ2-7
abundance: once

CDR3aa: CASSELWGTSPEQYF
CDR3nt: TGTGCCAGCAGTGAACTTTGGGGAACTAGTCCCGAGCAGTACTTC
d_gene: -
v_gene: TRBV6-1
j_gene: TRBJ2-7
abundance: -

CDR3aa: CASSSTRQGHNYGYTF
CDR3nt: TGTGCCAGCAGTTCCACTCGACAGGGGCATAACTATGGCTACACCTTC
d_gene: TRBD1
v_gene: TRBV28
j_gene: TRBJ1-2
abundance: -

CDR3aa: CASRPSFGQGATGELFF
CDR3nt: TGTGCCAGCCGTCCATCCTTCGGGCAGGGGGCCACCGGGGAGCTGTTTTTT
d_gene: TRBD1
v_gene: TRBV28
j_gene: TRBJ2-2
abundance: -

CDR3aa: CAWMYNQANEKLFF
CDR3nt: TGTGCCTGGATGTATAACCAGGCCAATGAAAAACTGTTTTTT
d_gene: -
v_gene: TRBV30
j_gene: TRBJ1-4
abundance: -

CDR3aa: CASSQEIAETQYF
CDR3nt: TGTGCCAGCAGCCAAGAGATAGCAGAGACCCAGTACTTC
d_gene: -
v_gene: TRBV4-2
j_gene: TRBJ2-5
abundance: -

CDR3aa: CASSDRTSGNTIYF
CDR3nt: TGTGCCAGCAGCGACAGAACCTCTGGAAACACCATATATTTT
d_gene: -
v_gene: TRBV13
j_gene: TRBJ1-3
abundance: -

CDR3aa: CATKGVYNEQFF
CDR3nt: TGTGCCACCAAAGGGGTTTACAATGAGCAGTTCTTC
d_gene: -
v_gene: TRBV19
j_gene: TRBJ2-1
abundance: -

CDR3aa: CAWGHGTEAFF
CDR3nt: TGTGCCTGGGGACATGGCACTGAAGCTTTCTTT
d_gene: -
v_gene: TRBV30
j_gene: TRBJ1-1
abundance: -

CDR3aa: CASSLRHVRGFCEKLFF
CDR3nt: TGTGCCAGCAGCTTACGACATGTCAGGGGATTTTGTGAAAAACTGTTTTTT
d_gene: -
v_gene: TRBV11-3
j_gene: TRBJ1-4
abundance: -

CDR3aa: CASSQGVGLGNTEAFF
CDR3nt: TGTGCCAGCAGCCAAGGGGTAGGACTGGGGAACACTGAAGCTTTCTTT
d_gene: -
v_gene: TRBV14
j_gene: TRBJ1-1
abundance: -

CDR3aa: CASSDGQVSSYNEQFF
CDR3nt: TGTGCCAGCAGTGACGGACAGGTTAGCTCCTACAATGAGCAGTTCTTC
d_gene: TRBD1
v_gene: TRBV6-1
j_gene: TRBJ2-1
abundance: -

CDR3aa: CASSGYSGMLIQPQHF
CDR3nt: TGTGCCAGCAGCGGGTATTCAGGGATGCTCATTCAGCCCCAGCATTTT
d_gene: -
v_gene: TRBV21-1
j_gene: TRBJ1-5
abundance: -

CDR3aa: CASSRARGTEAFF
CDR3nt: TGCGCCAGCAGCCGGGCGAGGGGGACTGAAGCTTTCTTT
d_gene: -
v_gene: TRBV5-1
j_gene: TRBJ1-1
abundance: -

CDR3aa: CASSLVGGRGGEQYF
CDR3nt: TGTGCCAGCAGCTTAGTAGGCGGGAGGGGCGGCGAGCAGTACTTC
d_gene: TRBD2
v_gene: TRBV7-6
j_gene: TRBJ2-7
abundance: -

CDR3aa: CASSPGEYNEQFF
CDR3nt: TGTGCCAGCAGCCCGGGAGAATACAATGAGCAGTTCTTC
d_gene: -
v_gene: TRBV7-6
j_gene: TRBJ2-1
abundance: -

CDR3aa: CASSLIVGGNTEAFF
CDR3nt: TGTGCCAGCAGCTTAATCGTGGGAGGAAACACTGAAGCTTTCTTT
d_gene: -
v_gene: TRBV7-3
j_gene: TRBJ1-1
abundance: -

CDR3aa: CASSLSLNYGYTF
CDR3nt: TGTGCCAGCAGTTTAAGCCTTAACTATGGCTACACCTTC
d_gene: -
v_gene: TRBV27
j_gene: TRBJ1-2
abundance: -

CDR3aa: CASILEDRGFNGYTF
CDR3nt: TGTGCCAGCATACTTGAGGACAGGGGGTTCAATGGCTACACCTTC
d_gene: TRBD1
v_gene: TRBV6-1
j_gene: TRBJ1-2
abundance: -

CDR3aa: CASSLGTGAYEQYF
CDR3nt: TGTGCCAGCAGCTTAGGGACAGGGGCTTACGAGCAGTACTTC
d_gene: TRBD1
v_gene: TRBV11-3
j_gene: TRBJ2-7
abundance: -

CDR3aa: CASSLYRVGEKLFF
CDR3nt: TGTGCCAGCAGTTTATACAGGGTAGGCGAAAAACTGTTTTTT
d_gene: -
v_gene: TRBV28
j_gene: TRBJ1-4
abundance: -